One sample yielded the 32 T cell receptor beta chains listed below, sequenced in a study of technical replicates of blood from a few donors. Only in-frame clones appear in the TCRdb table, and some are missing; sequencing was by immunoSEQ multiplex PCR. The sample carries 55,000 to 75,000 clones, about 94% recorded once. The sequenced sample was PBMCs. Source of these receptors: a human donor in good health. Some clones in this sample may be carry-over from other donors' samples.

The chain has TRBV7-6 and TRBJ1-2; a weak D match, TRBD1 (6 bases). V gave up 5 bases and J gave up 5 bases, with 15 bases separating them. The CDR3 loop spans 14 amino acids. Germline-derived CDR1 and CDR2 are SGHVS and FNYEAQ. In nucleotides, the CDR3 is TGTGCCAGCAGCCCGTCCCAGGGGAATTATGGCTACACCTTC. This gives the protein CASSPSQGNYGYTF.

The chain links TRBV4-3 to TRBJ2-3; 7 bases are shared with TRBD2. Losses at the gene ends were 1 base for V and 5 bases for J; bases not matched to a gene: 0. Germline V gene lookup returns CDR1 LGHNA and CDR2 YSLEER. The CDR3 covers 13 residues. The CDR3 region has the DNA TGCGCCAGCAGCCAAGTAGCGGGAGATACGCAGTATTTT. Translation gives CASSQVAGDTQYF.

The CDR3 loop is CASSSQGGTEAFF. As DNA, the CDR3 is TGCGCCAGCAGCTCACAGGGGGGGACTGAAGCTTTCTTT. V usage is TRBV5-1 and J usage is TRBJ1-1; 8 bases agree with TRBD1. V lost 3 bases, J lost 5 bases, and 3 bases stayed unmatched. The CDR3 contains 13 residues. The germline V gene has CDR1 SGHRS and CDR2 YFSETQ.

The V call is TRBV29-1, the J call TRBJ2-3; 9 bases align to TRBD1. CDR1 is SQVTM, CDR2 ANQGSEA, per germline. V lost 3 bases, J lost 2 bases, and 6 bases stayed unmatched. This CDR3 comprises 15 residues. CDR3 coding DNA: TGCAGCGTTGATGGGACAGGGTCCCTCACAGATACGCAGTATTTT. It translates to CSVDGTGSLTDTQYF.

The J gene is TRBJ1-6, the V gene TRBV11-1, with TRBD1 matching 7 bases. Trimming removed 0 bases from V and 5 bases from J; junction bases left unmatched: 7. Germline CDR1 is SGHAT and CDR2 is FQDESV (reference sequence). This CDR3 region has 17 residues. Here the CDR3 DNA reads TGTGCCAGCAGCTTAGCCCCACCCGGGACAGATAATTCACCCCTCCACTTT. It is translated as CASSLAPPGTDNSPLHF.

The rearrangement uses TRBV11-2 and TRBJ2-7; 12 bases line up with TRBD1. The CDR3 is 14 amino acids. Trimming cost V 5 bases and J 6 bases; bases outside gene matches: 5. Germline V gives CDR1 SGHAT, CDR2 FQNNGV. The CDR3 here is CASSVRDRGREQYF. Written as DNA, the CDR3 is TGTGCCAGCAGCGTCCGGGACAGGGGGCGCGAGCAGTACTTC.

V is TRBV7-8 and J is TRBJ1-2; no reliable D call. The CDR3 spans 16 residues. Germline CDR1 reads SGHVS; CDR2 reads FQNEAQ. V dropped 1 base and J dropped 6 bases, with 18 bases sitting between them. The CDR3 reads CASSLESGRTTNGYTF. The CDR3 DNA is TGTGCCAGCAGCTTAGAGAGCGGCAGGACGACAAATGGCTACACCTTC.

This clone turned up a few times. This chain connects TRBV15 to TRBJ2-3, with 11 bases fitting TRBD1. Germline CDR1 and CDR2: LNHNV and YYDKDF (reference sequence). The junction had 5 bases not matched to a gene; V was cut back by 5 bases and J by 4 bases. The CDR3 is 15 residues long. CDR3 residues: CATSARTGGADTQYF. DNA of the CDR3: TGTGCCACCAGCGCAAGGACAGGGGGCGCAGATACGCAGTATTTT.

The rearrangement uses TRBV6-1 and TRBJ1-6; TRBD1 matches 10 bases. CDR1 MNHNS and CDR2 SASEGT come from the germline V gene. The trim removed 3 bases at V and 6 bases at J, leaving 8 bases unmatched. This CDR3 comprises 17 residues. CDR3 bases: TGTGCCAGCAGTGAGGCGACAGGGGGCTTCGGTAATTCACCCCTCCACTTT. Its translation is CASSEATGGFGNSPLHF.

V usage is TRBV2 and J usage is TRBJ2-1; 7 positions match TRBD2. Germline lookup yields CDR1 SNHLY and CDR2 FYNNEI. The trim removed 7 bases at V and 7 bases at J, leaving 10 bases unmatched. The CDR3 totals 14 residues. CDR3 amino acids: CASTSDGGGNEQFF. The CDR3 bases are TGTGCCAGCACCTCCGATGGGGGAGGGAATGAGCAGTTCTTC.

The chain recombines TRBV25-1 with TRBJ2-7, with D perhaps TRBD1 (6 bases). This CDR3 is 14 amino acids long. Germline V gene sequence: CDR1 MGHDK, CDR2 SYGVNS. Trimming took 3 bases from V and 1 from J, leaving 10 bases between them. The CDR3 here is CASSDHRVSYEQYF. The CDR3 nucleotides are TGTGCCAGCAGTGATCACAGGGTGTCCTACGAGCAGTACTTC.

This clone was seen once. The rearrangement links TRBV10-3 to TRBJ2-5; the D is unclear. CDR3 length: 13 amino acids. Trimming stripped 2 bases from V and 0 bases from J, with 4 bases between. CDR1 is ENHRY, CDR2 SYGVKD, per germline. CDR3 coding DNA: TGTGCCATCAGTGAGACTTACCAAGAGACCCAGTACTTC. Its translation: CAISETYQETQYF.

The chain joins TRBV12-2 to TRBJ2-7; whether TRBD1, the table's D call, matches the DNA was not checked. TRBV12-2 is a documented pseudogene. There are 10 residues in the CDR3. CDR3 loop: CAARQGKQYF. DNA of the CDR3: TGTGCGGCGCGGCAGGGCAAGCAGTACTTC.

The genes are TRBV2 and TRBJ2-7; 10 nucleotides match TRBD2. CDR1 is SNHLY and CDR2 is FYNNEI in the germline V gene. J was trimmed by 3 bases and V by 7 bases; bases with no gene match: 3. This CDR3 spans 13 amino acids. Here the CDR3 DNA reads TGTGCCAGCACACGGACTAGCGGCTACGAGCAGTACTTC. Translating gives CASTRTSGYEQYF.

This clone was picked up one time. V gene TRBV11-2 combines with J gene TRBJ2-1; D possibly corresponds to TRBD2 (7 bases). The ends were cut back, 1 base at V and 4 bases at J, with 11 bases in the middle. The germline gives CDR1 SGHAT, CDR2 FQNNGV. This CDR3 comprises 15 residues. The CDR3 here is CASSLAGGAYNEQFF. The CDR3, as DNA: TGTGCCAGCAGCTTAGCGGGGGGCGCATACAATGAGCAGTTCTTC.

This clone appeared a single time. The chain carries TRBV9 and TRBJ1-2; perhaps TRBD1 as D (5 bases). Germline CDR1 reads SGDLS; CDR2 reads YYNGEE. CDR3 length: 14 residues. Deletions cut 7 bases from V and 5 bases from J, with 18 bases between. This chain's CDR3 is CASEGMGGSYGYTF. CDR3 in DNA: TGTGCCAGCGAGGGGATGGGAGGGTCGTATGGCTACACCTTC. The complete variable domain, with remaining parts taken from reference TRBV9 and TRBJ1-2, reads DSGVTQTPKHLITATGQRVTLRCSPRSGDLSVYWYQQSLDQGLQFLIQYYNGEERAKGNILERFSAQQFPDLHSELNLSSLELGDSALYFCASEGMGGSYGYTFGSGTRLTVV.

The CDR3 DNA reads as TGTGCCAGCAGTGAATACGCAGTGGCTGGGACTACTAGCACAGATACGCAGTATTTT. Translated: CASSEYAVAGTTSTDTQYF. V and J are TRBV6-1 and TRBJ2-3, with TRBD2 matching over 7 bases. The CDR3 is made up of 19 amino acids. V dropped 2 bases and J dropped 0; count of bases not matched to a gene: 14. Germline CDR1 and CDR2: MNHNS and SASEGT.

As DNA, the CDR3 is TGCGCCAGCAGTCAAGGGACAGCCCTCACAGATACGCAGTATTTT. It codes for CASSQGTALTDTQYF. This sequence joins TRBV23-1 and TRBJ2-3, with 7 positions matching TRBD1. TRBV23-1 is an ORF for which the function is uncertain. V was pared by 2 bases and J by 2 bases, with 4 bases of the junction left unmatched. The CDR3 contains 15 residues.

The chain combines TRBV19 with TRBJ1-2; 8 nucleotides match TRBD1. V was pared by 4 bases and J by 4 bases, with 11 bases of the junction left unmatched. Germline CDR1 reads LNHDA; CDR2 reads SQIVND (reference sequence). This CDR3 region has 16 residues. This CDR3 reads CASSTTGTGGLYGYTF. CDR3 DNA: TGTGCCAGTAGTACTACCGGGACAGGAGGCCTCTATGGCTACACCTTC.

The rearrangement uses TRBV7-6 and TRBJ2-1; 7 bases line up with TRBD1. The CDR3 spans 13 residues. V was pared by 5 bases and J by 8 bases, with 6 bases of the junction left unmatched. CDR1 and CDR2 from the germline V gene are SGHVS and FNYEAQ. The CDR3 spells CASSPQGYHEQFF. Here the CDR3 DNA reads TGTGCCAGCAGCCCACAGGGGTACCATGAGCAGTTCTTC.

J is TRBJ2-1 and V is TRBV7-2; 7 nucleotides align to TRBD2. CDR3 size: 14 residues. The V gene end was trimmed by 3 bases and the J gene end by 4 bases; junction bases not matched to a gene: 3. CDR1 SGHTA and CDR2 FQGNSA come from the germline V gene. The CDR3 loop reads CASSFPGGYNEQFF. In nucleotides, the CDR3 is TGTGCCAGCAGCTTCCCGGGAGGTTACAATGAGCAGTTCTTC. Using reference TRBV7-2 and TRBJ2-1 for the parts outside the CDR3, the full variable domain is GAGVSQSPSNKVTEKGKDVELRCDPISGHTALYWYRQSLGQGLEFLIYFQGNSAPDKSGLPSDRFSAERTGGSVSTLTIQRTQQEDSAVYLCASSFPGGYNEQFFGPGTRLTVL.

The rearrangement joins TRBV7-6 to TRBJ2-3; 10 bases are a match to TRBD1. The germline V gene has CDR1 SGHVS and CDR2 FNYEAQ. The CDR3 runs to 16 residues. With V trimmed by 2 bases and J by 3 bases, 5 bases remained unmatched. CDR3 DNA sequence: TGTGCCAGCAGCTTAAATAGGGACAGGGGAACAGATACGCAGTATTTT. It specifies CASSLNRDRGTDTQYF.

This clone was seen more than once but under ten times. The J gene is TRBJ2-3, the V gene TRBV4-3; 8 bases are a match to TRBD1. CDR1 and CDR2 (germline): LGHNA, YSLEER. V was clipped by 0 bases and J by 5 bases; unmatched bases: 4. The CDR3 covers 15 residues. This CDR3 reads CASSQDRQGIDTQYF. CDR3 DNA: TGCGCCAGCAGCCAAGATCGACAGGGGATAGATACGCAGTATTTT.

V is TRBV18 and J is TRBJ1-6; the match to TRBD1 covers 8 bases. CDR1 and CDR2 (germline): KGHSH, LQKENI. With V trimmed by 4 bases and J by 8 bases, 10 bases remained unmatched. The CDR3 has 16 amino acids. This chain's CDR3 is CASSRRGTGWDSPLHF. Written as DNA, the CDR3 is TGTGCCAGCTCACGAAGGGGGACAGGATGGGATTCACCCCTCCACTTT. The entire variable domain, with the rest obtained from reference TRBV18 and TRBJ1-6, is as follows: NAGVMQNPRHLVRRRGQEARLRCSPMKGHSHVYWYRQLPEEGLKFMVYLQKENIIDESGMPKERFSAEFPKEGPSILRIQQVVRGDSAAYFCASSRRGTGWDSPLHFGNGTRLTVT.

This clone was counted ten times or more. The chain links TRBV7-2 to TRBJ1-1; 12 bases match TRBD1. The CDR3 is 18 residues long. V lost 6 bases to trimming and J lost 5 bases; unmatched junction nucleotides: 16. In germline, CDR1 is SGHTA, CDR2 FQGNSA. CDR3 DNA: TGTGCCAGCAGTCCCTATTCACGGGACAGGGGGCTTTATACTGAAGCTTTCTTT. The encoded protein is CASSPYSRDRGLYTEAFF. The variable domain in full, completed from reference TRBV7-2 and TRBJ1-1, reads GAGVSQSPSNKVTEKGKDVELRCDPISGHTALYWYRQSLGQGLEFLIYFQGNSAPDKSGLPSDRFSAERTGGSVSTLTIQRTQQEDSAVYLCASSPYSRDRGLYTEAFFGQGTRLTVV.

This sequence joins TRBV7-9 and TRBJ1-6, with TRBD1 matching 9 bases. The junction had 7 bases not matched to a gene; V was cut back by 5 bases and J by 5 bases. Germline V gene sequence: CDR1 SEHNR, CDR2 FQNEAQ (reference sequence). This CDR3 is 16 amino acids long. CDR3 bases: TGTGCCAGCAGCACCCGGACAGGGGCAAATAATTCACCCCTCCACTTT. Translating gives CASSTRTGANNSPLHF.

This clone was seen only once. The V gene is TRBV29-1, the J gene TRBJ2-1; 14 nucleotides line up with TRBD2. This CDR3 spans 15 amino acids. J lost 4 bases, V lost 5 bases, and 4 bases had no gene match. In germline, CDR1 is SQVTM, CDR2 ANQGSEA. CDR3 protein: CSVRTSGRLYNEQFF. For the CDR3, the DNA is TGCAGCGTTCGGACTAGCGGGAGGTTATACAATGAGCAGTTCTTC.

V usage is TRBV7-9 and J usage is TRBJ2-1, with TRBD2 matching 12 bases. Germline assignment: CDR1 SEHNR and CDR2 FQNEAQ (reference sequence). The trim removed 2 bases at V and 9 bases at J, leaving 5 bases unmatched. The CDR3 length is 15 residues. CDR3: CASSLMASGRGEQFF. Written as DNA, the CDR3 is TGTGCCAGCAGCTTAATGGCTAGCGGGAGGGGTGAGCAGTTCTTC. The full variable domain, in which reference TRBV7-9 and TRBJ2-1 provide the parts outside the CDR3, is DTGVSQNPRHKITKRGQNVTFRCDPISEHNRLYWYRQTLGQGPEFLTYFQNEAQLEKSRLLSDRFSAERPKGSFSTLEIQRTEQGDSAMYLCASSLMASGRGEQFFGPGTRLTVL.

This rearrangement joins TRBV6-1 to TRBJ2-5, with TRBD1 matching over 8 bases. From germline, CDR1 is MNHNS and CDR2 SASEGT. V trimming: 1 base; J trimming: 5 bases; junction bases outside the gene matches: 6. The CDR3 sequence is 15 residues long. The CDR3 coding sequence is TGTGCCAGCAGTGAAGGGGCAGGGGGCCGGGAGACCCAGTACTTC. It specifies CASSEGAGGRETQYF.

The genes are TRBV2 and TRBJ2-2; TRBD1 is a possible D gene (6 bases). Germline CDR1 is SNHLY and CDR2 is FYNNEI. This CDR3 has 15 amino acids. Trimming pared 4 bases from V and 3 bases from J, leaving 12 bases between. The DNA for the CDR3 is TGTGCCAGCAGTGCCAGGGGTATTGACACCGGGGAGCTGTTTTTT. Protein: CASSARGIDTGELFF.

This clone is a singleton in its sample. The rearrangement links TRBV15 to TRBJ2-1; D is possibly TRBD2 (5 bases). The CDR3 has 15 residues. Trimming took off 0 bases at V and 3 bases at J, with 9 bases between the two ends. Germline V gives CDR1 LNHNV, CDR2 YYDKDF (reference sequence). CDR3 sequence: CATSRDYEGYNEQFF. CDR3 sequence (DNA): TGTGCCACCAGCAGAGATTATGAGGGCTACAATGAGCAGTTCTTC.

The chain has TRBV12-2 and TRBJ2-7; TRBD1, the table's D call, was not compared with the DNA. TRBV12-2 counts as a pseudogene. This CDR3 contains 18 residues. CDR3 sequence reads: CASRLGARDRAHGGEQYF. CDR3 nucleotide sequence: TGTGCAAGTCGCTTAGGCGCTAGGGACAGGGCCCACGGGGGCGAGCAGTACTTC.